These 29 T cell receptor beta chains share one sample of origin, sequenced in a study of vaccination effects on CD4 cells after COVID-19. No antigen has been assigned to these receptors. Expansion of antigen-specific CD4+ T cells with viral peptide pools was carried out by the ViraFEST assay before sequencing. The culture ran for 10 days, and then CD4+ T cells were isolated. Nobody among the vaccine recipients had prior SARS-CoV-2 infection (nucleocapsid antibodies were negative). TCRdb keeps only in-frame clones here, not all; method: immunoSEQ multiplex PCR. The repertoire includes around 55,000 clones, roughly 70% of them detected once, and 15% to 20% sits in the top ten. The sequencing used CD4+ T cells from PBMCs cultured with SARS-CoV-2 spike peptides, collected before COVID-19 vaccination. The receptors stem from a human donor who received a COVID-19 vaccine.

The V and J genes are TRBV19 and TRBJ2-5, with D unresolved. Germline V gene data show CDR1 as LNHDA and CDR2 as SQIVND (reference sequence). V was cut by 0 bases and J by 3 bases, with 5 bases left in between. The CDR3 contains 13 residues. CDR3 coding DNA: TGTGCCAGTAGTATAGAGAGAGAAGAGACCCAGTACTTC. Amino acids: CASSIEREETQYF. Using reference TRBV19 and TRBJ2-5 for the parts outside the CDR3, the full variable domain is DGGITQSPKYLFRKEGQNVTLSCEQNLNHDAMYWYRQDPGQGLRLIYYSQIVNDFQKGDIAEGYSVSREKKESFPLTVTSAQKNPTAFYLCASSIEREETQYFGPGTRLLVL.

The table lists this clone with a count of one. The chain uses TRBV19 and TRBJ1-5; perhaps TRBD1 as D (5 bases). This CDR3 contains 15 residues. The V end was cut by 2 bases, the J end by 6 bases, with 14 bases between. The V gene's germline CDR1 is LNHDA and CDR2 SQIVND (reference sequence). The CDR3 is CASSINGHPGQPQHF. Written as DNA, the CDR3 is TGTGCCAGTAGTATAAACGGACACCCAGGTCAGCCCCAGCATTTT.

This sequence joins TRBV5-1 and TRBJ1-2, with TRBD1 matching over 8 bases. Germline CDR1 reads SGHRS; CDR2 reads YFSETQ. The CDR3 runs 16 residues. The V and J ends lost 5 bases and 3 bases, in that order; junction bases with no gene match: 12. CDR3 region: CASSSATTGGYYGYTF. The CDR3 DNA is TGCGCCAGCAGTTCGGCGACTACAGGGGGATACTATGGCTACACCTTC. Complete variable domain (other parts from reference TRBV5-1 and TRBJ1-2): KAGVTQTPRYLIKTRGQQVTLSCSPISGHRSVSWYQQTPGQGLQFLFEYFSETQRNKGNFPGRFSGRQFSNSRSEMNVSTLELGDSALYLCASSSATTGGYYGYTFGSGTRLTVV.

This clone was detected only a few times. The chain joins TRBV10-3 to TRBJ1-1, with 7 bases aligning to TRBD1. After removal of 6 bases from V and 0 bases from J, the junction contained 7 bases not matched to a gene. Germline CDR1 is ENHRY and CDR2 is SYGVKD. The CDR3 is made up of 15 amino acids. The CDR3 nucleotides read TGTGCCATCAGGGAAAGACAGGGACTGAACACTGAAGCTTTCTTT. Amino acid sequence: CAIRERQGLNTEAFF.

The chain couples TRBV7-2 to TRBJ2-5, with D perhaps matching TRBD2 (5 bases). The V gene's germline CDR1 is SGHTA and CDR2 FQGNSA. Trimming stripped 3 bases from V and 4 bases from J, with 9 bases between. The CDR3 has 13 residues. The CDR3 region is CASSFTSVETQYF. In nucleotides, the CDR3 is TGTGCCAGCAGCTTTACTAGTGTAGAGACCCAGTACTTC.

The chain uses TRBV5-8 and TRBJ1-6; D not certain. Trimming removed 0 bases from V and 0 bases from J, with 7 bases in between. This CDR3 comprises 16 residues. CDR1 is SGHTS and CDR2 is YDEGEE in the germline V gene. CDR3: CASSLGRASYNSPLHF. The CDR3, as DNA: TGTGCCAGCAGCTTGGGTCGCGCCTCCTATAATTCACCCCTCCACTTT.

The chain recombines TRBV10-3 with TRBJ2-5; D perhaps matches TRBD2 (5 bases). V was cut by 7 bases and J by 4 bases, with 16 bases left in between. The V gene's germline CDR1 is ENHRY and CDR2 SYGVKD. The CDR3 is made up of 14 amino acids. The CDR3 nucleotides read TGTGCCATCAAAGGTACCGCCCGGGGAGAGACCCAGTACTTC. Protein: CAIKGTARGETQYF.

The chain uses TRBV5-5 and TRBJ1-1; 9 bases are a match to TRBD1. CDR3 length: 14 amino acids. Unmatched junction bases numbered 5, after V lost 4 bases and J lost 4 bases. CDR1 and CDR2 from the germline V gene are SGHKS and YYEKEE (reference sequence). This CDR3 is CASSRDRGGTEAFF. The CDR3 DNA is TGTGCCAGCAGCCGAGACAGGGGGGGCACTGAAGCTTTCTTT.

This chain links TRBV2 with TRBJ2-2; 15 nucleotides line up with TRBD2. V dropped 5 bases and J dropped 7; count of bases not matched to a gene: 5. CDR3 size: 16 residues. Germline CDR1 SNHLY, CDR2 FYNNEI. The CDR3 nucleotides are TGTGCCAGCAGTTGGACTAGCGGGAGGGTGAACGGGGAGCTGTTTTTT. Its translation: CASSWTSGRVNGELFF.

The chain has TRBV6-5 and TRBJ2-1; D tentatively reads TRBD1 or TRBD2 (5 bases each). Germline assignment: CDR1 MNHEY and CDR2 SVGAGI. V lost 6 bases and J lost 7, with 19 bases in between. This CDR3 region has 15 residues. The CDR3 sequence: CASSSPRDPTNEQFF. CDR3 in DNA: TGTGCCAGCAGCTCCCCCCGGGACCCTACAAATGAGCAGTTCTTC.

This clone was seen a handful of times. This chain links TRBV28 with TRBJ1-2; tentatively, D is TRBD1 (6 bases). V was clipped by 6 bases and J by 7 bases, with 9 bases between them. The CDR3 length is 11 residues. Germline CDR1 and CDR2: MDHEN and SYDVKM. The CDR3 loop reads CASRNRAGYTF. CDR3 DNA sequence: TGTGCCAGCAGAAACAGGGCTGGCTACACCTTC.

The chain is built from TRBV9 and TRBJ2-2; D may be TRBD2 (6 bases). Trimming took off 0 bases at V and 9 bases at J, with 12 bases between the two ends. Germline CDR1 and CDR2: SGDLS and YYNGEE. This CDR3 is built from 14 residues. The CDR3 DNA follows: TGTGCCAGCAGCGTAGGACTAGGCCAGAGGGAGCTGTTTTTT. Protein product: CASSVGLGQRELFF.

This chain connects TRBV28 to TRBJ1-4; possibly TRBD1 for D (6 bases). The CDR3 length is 15 residues. Trimming took off 8 bases at V and 5 bases at J, with 18 bases between the two ends. Germline assignment: CDR1 MDHEN and CDR2 SYDVKM. The CDR3 region has the DNA TGTGCCAGCTCCTCGCAGCGGACAGAAAATGAAAAACTGTTTTTT. Protein: CASSSQRTENEKLFF.

The CDR3 protein is CASNEGGPKDQPQHF. DNA of the CDR3: TGTGCCAGCAATGAAGGGGGGCCGAAGGATCAGCCCCAGCATTTT. The J gene is TRBJ1-5, the V gene TRBV27; TRBD1 is a possible D gene (6 bases). This CDR3 comprises 15 residues. The ends were cut back, 7 bases at V and 5 bases at J, with 18 bases in the middle. The germline CDR1 and CDR2 sequences are MNHEY and SMNVEV (reference sequence).

The chain joins TRBV10-3 to TRBJ2-7; D gene ambiguous. The length of the CDR3 is 12 residues. The germline V gene encodes CDR1 ENHRY and CDR2 SYGVKD. Trimming cost V 5 bases and J 2 bases, with 7 bases left between them. CDR3 amino acids: CAISRTTYEQYF. CDR3 nucleotide sequence: TGTGCCATCAGTCGGACCACCTACGAGCAGTACTTC.

V is TRBV12-5 and J is TRBJ2-1; TRBD1 agrees at 8 bases. The CDR3 totals 20 residues. Germline V gene sequence: CDR1 LGHNT, CDR2 FRNRAP. V lost 0 bases, J lost 5 bases, and 18 bases stayed unmatched. This CDR3 is CASGLVTSDRVAPYDNEQFF. The CDR3 DNA reads TGTGCTAGTGGTTTGGTAACCTCGGACAGGGTCGCCCCTTACGACAATGAGCAGTTCTTC.

The rearrangement links TRBV7-9 to TRBJ1-3; tentative D call: TRBD1 (5 bases). The CDR3 is 16 residues long. Germline V gene data show CDR1 as SEHNR and CDR2 as FQNEAQ (reference sequence). The V gene lost 6 bases and the J gene lost 2 bases, with 17 bases spanning the gap. CDR3 sequence reads: CASSIRGGVPGNTIYF. CDR3 DNA: TGTGCCAGCAGTATACGGGGGGGTGTTCCTGGAAACACCATATATTTT.

This chain uses TRBV7-9 with TRBJ1-2; 9 bases map to TRBD1. Trimming took 5 bases from V and 6 from J; bases not matched to a gene: 7. The CDR3 is made up of 14 amino acids. Germline V gene data show CDR1 as SEHNR and CDR2 as FQNEAQ (reference sequence). CDR3: CASSPRGQGHGYTF. Written as DNA, the CDR3 is TGTGCCAGCAGCCCCAGGGGACAGGGTCATGGCTACACCTTC.

This clone was detected once. This chain connects TRBV6-1 to TRBJ2-7; 7 bases fit TRBD2. CDR3 size: 16 residues. Trimming removed 0 bases from V and 4 bases from J; junction bases left unmatched: 9. In germline, CDR1 is MNHNS, CDR2 SASEGT. The CDR3 bases are TGTGCCAGCAGTGAAGCCGGGCAAGCGGGGAATTACGAGCAGTACTTC. Protein product: CASSEAGQAGNYEQYF.

The CDR3 nucleotides read TGTGCCAGTAGTTTAAACCAGGGAAATCAGCCCCAGCATTTT. Translating it yields CASSLNQGNQPQHF. V is TRBV19 and J is TRBJ1-5, with D possibly being TRBD1 (5 bases). Germline V gives CDR1 LNHDA, CDR2 SQIVND (reference sequence). The length of the CDR3 is 14 residues. Trimming removed 5 bases from V and 4 bases from J, with 12 bases in between.

The genes are TRBV18 and TRBJ2-1, with D possibly being TRBD1 or TRBD2 (5 bases each). The V end lost 3 bases, the J end lost 7 bases, and 10 bases lay between the germline ends. CDR1 is KGHSH and CDR2 is LQKENI in the germline V gene. The CDR3 contains 13 residues. CDR3 sequence (DNA): TGTGCCAGCTCACCGTCCGGGACGAATGAGCAGTTCTTC. It translates to CASSPSGTNEQFF.

In its sample, this clone was seen once. The rearrangement uses TRBV3-1 (or the pseudogene TRBV3-2) and TRBJ2-7; 9 bases agree with TRBD2. This CDR3 has 14 amino acids. The junction had 6 bases not matched to a gene; V was cut back by 3 bases and J by 6 bases. CDR1 LGHDT and CDR2 YNNKEL come from the germline V gene (reference sequence). CDR3 sequence: CASSQFLAGSEQYF. The CDR3 DNA is TGTGCCAGCAGCCAGTTTCTAGCGGGATCCGAGCAGTACTTC.

This clone has just a few counts. This sequence joins TRBV10-3 and TRBJ2-3, with D unclear. The length of the CDR3 is 13 residues. Trimming removed 4 bases from V and 3 bases from J, with 8 bases in between. CDR1 and CDR2 (germline): ENHRY, SYGVKD. The chain's CDR3 is CAISGGGTDTQYF. The CDR3 DNA sequence: TGTGCCATCAGTGGAGGCGGAACAGATACGCAGTATTTT.

The table lists this clone with a count of one. The DNA for the CDR3 is TGTGCCACCAGCAGAACGAGGGAACTCTCCTACAATGAGCAGTTCTTC. This codes for CATSRTRELSYNEQFF. The J gene is TRBJ2-1, the V gene TRBV15; tentative D call: TRBD2 (5 bases). CDR3 length: 16 amino acids. The V gene lost 2 bases and the J gene lost 0 bases, with 11 bases spanning the gap. Germline CDR1 and CDR2: LNHNV and YYDKDF (reference sequence).

V and J are TRBV7-9 and TRBJ1-1, with no clear D. V lost 1 base, J lost 5 bases, and 14 bases lay in between. Germline CDR1 SEHNR, CDR2 FQNEAQ (reference sequence). The length of the CDR3 is 15 residues. The CDR3 coding sequence is TGTGCCAGCAGCTTAGATCCAGCGGGCGGAACTGAAGCTTTCTTT. This codes for CASSLDPAGGTEAFF.

The gene calls are TRBV7-2 and TRBJ1-2; tentatively, D is TRBD1 (6 bases). This CDR3 has 15 amino acids. Germline loops: CDR1 SGHTA, CDR2 FQGNSA. The V and J ends lost 3 bases and 8 bases respectively, with 19 bases between them. The CDR3, as DNA: TGTGCCAGCAGCTTGGACAGTCCGATGGGTGGAGGCTACACCTTC. Amino acids: CASSLDSPMGGGYTF. Full variable domain (outside the CDR3, taken from reference TRBV7-2 and TRBJ1-2): GAGVSQSPSNKVTEKGKDVELRCDPISGHTALYWYRQSLGQGLEFLIYFQGNSAPDKSGLPSDRFSAERTGGSVSTLTIQRTQQEDSAVYLCASSLDSPMGGGYTFGSGTRLTVV.

This clone was counted a few times. This chain links TRBV2 with TRBJ1-1; TRBD1 is a possible D gene (6 bases). This CDR3 spans 12 amino acids. The germline V and J ends were trimmed by 6 bases and 8 bases, with 13 bases remaining between them. Per the germline V gene, CDR1 is SNHLY and CDR2 is FYNNEI. The CDR3 region is CASRSTGLEAFF. The CDR3 nucleotides read TGTGCCAGCAGGTCTACAGGGTTGGAAGCTTTCTTT.

The chain links TRBV4-3 to TRBJ1-6; no firm D call. V shed 1 base and J shed 0 bases, with 10 bases lying between them. Germline CDR1 LGHNA, CDR2 YSLEER. The CDR3 is 17 amino acids. CDR3 loop: CASSQAEASSYNSPLHF. DNA of the CDR3: TGCGCCAGCAGCCAAGCTGAGGCTAGCTCCTATAATTCACCCCTCCACTTT.

The chain uses TRBV6-5 and TRBJ1-1, with D perhaps TRBD1 (5 bases). The CDR3 extends over 15 amino acids. Between the trimmed V and J ends, which lost 0 bases and 2 bases, there was a span of 10 bases. CDR1 is MNHEY, CDR2 SVGAGI, per germline. The CDR3 loop is CASSYSGGYNTEAFF. The CDR3 DNA reads as TGTGCCAGCAGTTACTCGGGGGGGTATAACACTGAAGCTTTCTTT.